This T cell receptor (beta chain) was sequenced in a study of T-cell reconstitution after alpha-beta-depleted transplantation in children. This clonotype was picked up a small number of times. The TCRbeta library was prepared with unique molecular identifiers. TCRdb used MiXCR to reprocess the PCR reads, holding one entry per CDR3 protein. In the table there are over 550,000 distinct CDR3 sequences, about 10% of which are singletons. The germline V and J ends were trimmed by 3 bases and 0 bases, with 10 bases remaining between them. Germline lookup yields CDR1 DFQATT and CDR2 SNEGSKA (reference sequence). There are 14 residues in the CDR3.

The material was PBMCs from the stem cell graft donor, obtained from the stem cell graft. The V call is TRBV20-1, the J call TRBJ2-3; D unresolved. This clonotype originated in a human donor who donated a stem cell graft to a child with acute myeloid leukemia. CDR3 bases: TGCAGTGCTAGTTCCGGATCTAGCACAGATACGCAGTATTTT. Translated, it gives CSASSGSSTDTQYF.